These T cell receptor beta chains were read from a single sample in a study of cytomegalovirus exposure and HLA in healthy donors. Some clones are missing from TCRdb's copy, which holds only in-frame ones; the method was immunoSEQ multiplex PCR. This repertoire includes 200,000 or so clones. The sequencing sample was made of PBMCs. Every receptor here comes from a girl aged 2-10 years in good health and CMV-seropositive. The CDR3 runs from the conserved cysteine through the conserved F or W. D genes are given only for firm matches.

v_gene: TRBV5-4; d_gene: -; j_gene: TRBJ2-7; CDR3aa: CATLPGVGSYEQYF; CDR3nt: TGTGCCACCTTGCCGGGAGTAGGAAGCTACGAGCAGTACTTC
v_gene: TRBV11-2; d_gene: -; j_gene: TRBJ2-7; CDR3aa: CASSLRGYEQYF; CDR3nt: TGTGCCAGCAGCTTAAGGGGCTACGAGCAGTACTTC
v_gene: TRBV6-6; d_gene: TRBD2; j_gene: TRBJ2-3; CDR3aa: CASIGLAGTDTQYF; CDR3nt: TGTGCCAGCATCGGACTAGCGGGCACAGATACGCAGTATTTT
v_gene: TRBV7-6; d_gene: TRBD2; j_gene: TRBJ2-4; CDR3aa: CASSSSGRAKNIQYF; CDR3nt: TGTGCCAGCAGCTCTAGCGGGAGGGCCAAAAACATTCAGTACTTC
v_gene: TRBV7-9; d_gene: TRBD2; j_gene: TRBJ2-3; CDR3aa: CASSFVSGGPGDTQYF; CDR3nt: TGTGCCAGCAGCTTCGTTTCGGGAGGGCCGGGAGATACGCAGTATTTT
v_gene: TRBV29-1; d_gene: -; j_gene: TRBJ2-7; CDR3aa: CSVEELSRGQGTMVWSYEQYF; CDR3nt: TGCAGCGTTGAAGAACTTTCGAGAGGGCAGGGGACGATGGTTTGGTCCTACGAGCAGTACTTC
v_gene: TRBV5-6; d_gene: TRBD2; j_gene: TRBJ2-7; CDR3aa: CASSETSGLAEQYF; CDR3nt: TGTGCCAGCAGCGAAACTTCCGGACTAGCGGAGCAGTACTTC
v_gene: TRBV7-2; d_gene: -; j_gene: TRBJ2-3; CDR3aa: CASSLVFWEEGTDTQYF; CDR3nt: TGTGCCAGCAGCTTAGTTTTCTGGGAGGAAGGCACAGATACGCAGTATTTT
v_gene: TRBV10-2; d_gene: -; j_gene: TRBJ1-5; CDR3aa: CASSGGDRRIPNQPQHF; CDR3nt: TGCGCCAGCAGTGGCGGGGACCGTCGGATTCCGAATCAGCCCCAGCATTTT
v_gene: TRBV13; d_gene: -; j_gene: TRBJ1-4; CDR3aa: CASSLGRGEKLFF; CDR3nt: TGTGCCAGCAGCTTAGGGCGGGGAGAAAAACTGTTTTTT
v_gene: TRBV18; d_gene: TRBD1; j_gene: TRBJ1-2; CDR3aa: CASSPPGQVNSNYGYTF; CDR3nt: TGTGCCAGCTCTCCACCGGGACAGGTTAACTCTAACTATGGCTACACCTTC
v_gene: TRBV15; d_gene: TRBD2; j_gene: TRBJ2-7; CDR3aa: CATAGGRAYEQYF; CDR3nt: TGTGCCACCGCAGGCGGGAGGGCCTACGAGCAGTACTTC
v_gene: TRBV19; d_gene: TRBD2; j_gene: TRBJ2-1; CDR3aa: CASSISGDNEQFF; CDR3nt: TGTGCCAGTAGTATTAGCGGGGATAATGAGCAGTTCTTC
v_gene: TRBV6-1; d_gene: TRBD1; j_gene: TRBJ1-3; CDR3aa: CASSETGEAPMHF; CDR3nt: TGTGCCAGCAGTGAGACAGGGGAGGCCCCGATGCATTTT
v_gene: TRBV27; d_gene: -; j_gene: TRBJ1-1; CDR3aa: CASSSLGQNTEAFF; CDR3nt: TGTGCCAGCAGTTCCCTGGGACAGAACACTGAAGCTTTCTTT
v_gene: TRBV5-1; d_gene: -; j_gene: TRBJ2-3; CDR3aa: CASSLVQGTDTQYF; CDR3nt: TGCGCCAGCAGCTTGGTCCAGGGTACCGATACGCAGTATTTT
v_gene: TRBV2; d_gene: -; j_gene: TRBJ1-6; CDR3aa: CASSEQGTSKSPLHF; CDR3nt: TGTGCCAGCAGTGAACAGGGAACATCAAAGTCACCCCTCCACTTT
v_gene: TRBV7-2; d_gene: -; j_gene: TRBJ1-4; CDR3aa: CVSSLVRSEKLFF; CDR3nt: TGTGTCAGCAGCTTAGTACGGAGCGAAAAACTGTTTTTT
v_gene: TRBV5-1; d_gene: TRBD1; j_gene: TRBJ2-7; CDR3aa: CASSWTGIYEQYF; CDR3nt: TGCGCCAGCAGCTGGACAGGGATCTACGAGCAGTACTTC
v_gene: TRBV2; d_gene: -; j_gene: TRBJ2-5; CDR3aa: CASSLAAGGQETQYF; CDR3nt: TGTGCCAGCAGCCTTGCAGCCGGGGGCCAAGAGACCCAGTACTTC
v_gene: TRBV5-6; d_gene: TRBD1; j_gene: TRBJ2-7; CDR3aa: CASSWGTGVNYEQYF; CDR3nt: TGTGCCAGCAGCTGGGGGACAGGGGTTAACTACGAGCAGTACTTC
v_gene: TRBV19; d_gene: TRBD1; j_gene: TRBJ2-4; CDR3aa: CASSPRDRIGQYF; CDR3nt: TGTGCCAGTAGTCCAAGGGACAGGATCGGTCAGTACTTC
v_gene: TRBV27; d_gene: TRBD1; j_gene: TRBJ1-4; CDR3aa: CASKITGAHRANEKLFF; CDR3nt: TGTGCCAGCAAGATCACAGGGGCTCACCGGGCTAATGAAAAACTGTTTTTT
v_gene: TRBV28; d_gene: TRBD1; j_gene: TRBJ1-1; CDR3aa: CASSQRTGPNTEAFF; CDR3nt: TGTGCCAGCAGTCAGCGGACAGGGCCGAACACTGAAGCTTTCTTT
v_gene: TRBV7-9; d_gene: TRBD1; j_gene: TRBJ2-1; CDR3aa: CASSTTGDSAYNEQFF; CDR3nt: TGTGCCAGCAGTACCACCGGGGACAGTGCCTACAATGAGCAGTTCTTC
v_gene: TRBV25-1; d_gene: TRBD2; j_gene: TRBJ2-1; CDR3aa: CASRPPLAGRGSEQFF; CDR3nt: TGTGCCAGCAGACCCCCTTTAGCGGGAAGGGGGAGTGAGCAGTTCTTC
v_gene: TRBV28; d_gene: TRBD1; j_gene: TRBJ1-2; CDR3aa: CASRFDRGGPGYGYTF; CDR3nt: TGTGCCAGCAGATTCGACAGGGGGGGCCCGGGGTATGGCTACACCTTC
v_gene: TRBV4-2; d_gene: -; j_gene: TRBJ2-7; CDR3aa: CASSLGWSGEAYEQYF; CDR3nt: TGTGCCAGCAGCCTCGGTTGGAGCGGAGAAGCCTACGAGCAGTACTTC